These T cell receptor beta chains were read from a single sample in a study of shared clonotypes between healthy human individuals. Sequencing was performed with immunoSEQ multiplex PCR; in TCRdb, only in-frame clones are kept and a portion is missing. Of some 1.5 million clones listed, approximately 97% were seen once; the top ten hold more than 0.9%. Sequencing used naive CD4+ T cells sorted from blood. Receptors were obtained from a man aged 25-45 years in good health. CDR3s leave out the opening cysteine and the closing phenylalanine or tryptophan.

V gene,CDR3 length,J gene,CDR3 protein
TRBV5-8,14,TRBJ2-7,ASSGGFRVVPSEQY
TRBV7-2,12,TRBJ1-1,ASSLLSGNTEAF
TRBV7-3,11,TRBJ2-7,ASSPGLSYEQY
TRBV9,13,TRBJ2-7,ASSVGSGGSYEQY
TRBV7-9,14,TRBJ2-1,ASSLALPADYNEQF
TRBV18,15,TRBJ2-5,ASSPPAAMIGQETQY
TRBV11-2,11,TRBJ2-7,ASSSPGIGAQY
TRBV5-1,13,TRBJ2-5,ASSLRGTYQETQY
TRBV6-5,12,TRBJ2-2,ASRQVVDTGELF
TRBV30,9,TRBJ1-4,AWNRGEKLF
TRBV9,13,TRBJ2-7,ASSPWDRASYEQY
TRBV6-1,12,TRBJ2-7,ASSAAGLAYEQY
TRBV6-1,11,TRBJ2-7,ASSGTGDYEQY
TRBV5-1,12,TRBJ2-2,ASSLGPASGELF
TRBV7-2,12,TRBJ2-7,ASSLRMTTYEQY
TRBV4-1,15,TRBJ2-5,ASSQGLAGGPGETQY
TRBV15,13,TRBJ1-1,ATSGGTASNTEAF
TRBV7-9,14,TRBJ2-5,ASSLRTGVHQETQY
TRBV18,13,TRBJ2-7,ASSPSASQTYEQY
TRBV2,10,TRBJ1-4,AALARDEKLF
TRBV10-2,14,TRBJ2-3,ASGRSAGGTTDTQY
TRBV6-1,12,TRBJ2-2,ASSGRQGAGELF
TRBV9,13,TRBJ1-5,ASSPTGGFHQPQH
TRBV28,12,TRBJ2-2,ASSPGQGSGELF
TRBV5-1,12,TRBJ2-7,ASSLSGSAYEQY
TRBV4-3,14,TRBJ2-2,ASSARTSGNTGELF
TRBV15,14,TRBJ1-1,ATSRITGVGFTEAF
TRBV5-6,13,TRBJ1-5,ASSLGGTGVRPQH